The TCR beta chain under discussion was sequenced for a study of a mutant IDH1 vaccine in newly diagnosed glioma. About the research overall: The study started vaccination 4-6 weeks after radiotherapy alone, or with temozolomide cycles.

Time point meaning: week 47, end of study. With topical imiquimod, each dose of the vaccine consisted of 300 ug of mutant IDH1 20-mer peptide. Produced via immunoSEQ multiplex PCR; TCRdb's table is partial and in-frame only. The sample lists about 56,000 clones, 75% to 90% occurring once. V shed 6 bases and J shed 0 bases, with 15 bases lying between them. This CDR3 has 16 amino acids. On this clone: Antigen: not known.

This rearrangement joins TRBV23-1 to TRBJ2-4, with D tentatively TRBD1 (7 bases). TRBV23-1 is given ORF status, its function remaining uncertain. This sequence was found in a woman in her forties or fifties with glioma. This specimen consisted of PBMCs, obtained from a glioma patient whose treatment included an IDH1 peptide vaccine. The CDR3 loop reads CASRVRGDQAKNIQYF. In DNA form, the CDR3 reads TGCGCCAGCAGAGTCAGGGGGGACCAAGCCAAAAACATTCAGTACTTC.